This TCR beta chain was identified during a study of blood T cell repertoires in COVID-19. Data came from immunoSEQ multiplex PCR; TCRdb stores just in-frame clones and leaves some out. Seen here are tens of thousands of clones, over 80% observed once, and the top ten hold 3.5%. Germline CDR1 KGHSH, CDR2 LQKENI. This CDR3 has 14 residues. Trimming removed 4 bases at V and 0 bases at J, with 7 bases between. This sequence was found in a human donor in a cohort sampled during active COVID-19. Sequencing was done on a sample of peripheral blood. The V gene is TRBV18, the J gene TRBJ2-1; maybe TRBD2 (5 bases). CDR3 nucleotides: TGTGCCAGCTCACGGGCGGGCTCCTACAATGAGCAGTTCTTC. Protein sequence: CASSRAGSYNEQFF.